Listed below are T cell receptor beta chains from one sample, sequenced in a study of blood T cell repertoires in COVID-19. Profiled with immunoSEQ multiplex PCR; TCRdb holds only in-frame clones, not every one. The repertoire holds roughly 200,000 clones, with approximately 86% as singletons. The sequenced sample was PBMCs or T cells enriched from blood (not recorded which). Receptors originate from a man aged 18 to 35 with acute COVID-19. Both conserved end residues are part of each CDR3.

TRBV3-1/TRBV3-2	14	TRBJ2-3	CASSQSASTDTQYF
TRBV29-1	13	TRBJ2-7	CSVERGTDYEQYF
TRBV5-1	15	TRBJ2-7	CASSVAAGGSYEQYF
TRBV7-2	13	TRBJ1-1	CASSFYWNTEAFF
TRBV28	15	TRBJ1-5	CASSSYRASNQPQHF
TRBV30	18	TRBJ1-3	CAWGSDRVWGSSGNTIYF
TRBV30	17	TRBJ2-1	CAWSVRGGSSSYNEQFF
TRBV11-2	15	TRBJ2-7	CASSPPGDRRYEQYF
TRBV4-1	16	TRBJ1-3	CASSPGGARRGNTIYF
TRBV5-5	15	TRBJ1-2	CASSRLGQGVDGYTF
TRBV9	15	TRBJ2-7	CASSVGLAGGYEQYF
TRBV4-2	13	TRBJ2-7	CASSQEPTYEQYF
TRBV7-8	15	TRBJ1-4	CASSLATGGHEKLFF
TRBV24-1	13	TRBJ1-4	CATTGGTNEKLFF
TRBV28	17	TRBJ1-4	CASNYGGRQYRNEKLFF
TRBV7-3	15	TRBJ2-6	CASSPQGRGANVLTF
TRBV5-1	14	TRBJ1-4	CASSPGQGNEKLFF
TRBV12-1	17	TRBJ1-2	CASSSIPRDTGNYGYTF
TRBV29-1	17	TRBJ1-3	CSPSLRDREESGNTIYF
TRBV5-8	11	TRBJ2-7	CASSFQEWQYF
TRBV29-1	14	TRBJ2-6	CSVESGAGANVLTF
TRBV28	15	TRBJ1-3	CASSLRRVIGNTIYF
TRBV24-1	16	TRBJ1-5	CATSDSLYGGNQPQHF
TRBV5-1	15	TRBJ2-2	CASRGQGSNTGELFF
TRBV6-4	15	TRBJ2-1	CASSEGSGAYNEQFF
TRBV19	17	TRBJ2-1	CASVGQGWLASDNEQFF
TRBV15	16	TRBJ1-1	CATSTWTGGRNTEAFF
TRBV6-2/TRBV6-3	16	TRBJ2-7	CASSNGTGPDRYEQYF
TRBV14	15	TRBJ2-7	CASSPVQGIAYEQYF
TRBV7-2	15	TRBJ2-5	CASSLVTGGQETQYF
TRBV28	15	TRBJ2-2	CASSQREGRVGELFF